The next 19 T cell receptor beta chains were all read from a single sample in a study of OX40 agonist ivuxolimab in advanced cancers. The assay was immunoSEQ multiplex PCR, and TCRdb's table has in-frame clones only and misses some. This table holds approximately 64,000 clones, just under 85% found once. The starting material was CD4+ or CD8+ T cells sorted from blood, obtained in a trial of the OX40 agonist ivuxolimab. These receptor sequences come from an adult with an advanced solid tumor such as melanoma, head and neck, liver or kidney cancer.

The V gene is TRBV6-1, the J gene TRBJ2-3; 8 bases are a match to TRBD1. V dropped 7 bases and J dropped 1; count of bases not matched to a gene: 4. CDR3 length equals 14 residues. Per germline, CDR1 MNHNS and CDR2 SASEGT. The CDR3 nucleotides read TGTGCCAGCACCACGGGACAGGGCACAGATACGCAGTATTTT. Protein sequence: CASTTGQGTDTQYF.

The chain is built from TRBV9 and TRBJ2-3; 14 nucleotides line up with TRBD2. J lost 2 bases, V lost 3 bases, and 2 bases had no gene match. CDR1 is SGDLS and CDR2 is YYNGEE in the germline V gene. The CDR3 loop spans 16 amino acids. CDR3 in amino acids: CASSAGLAGDTDTQYF. As DNA, the CDR3 is TGTGCCAGCAGCGCGGGACTAGCGGGAGACACAGATACGCAGTATTTT.

The chain uses TRBV7-6 and TRBJ2-1; the D gene could be TRBD1 or TRBD2 (5 bases each). The CDR3 consists of 12 residues. V lost 6 bases to trimming and J lost 7 bases, with 10 bases between them. The germline V gene encodes CDR1 SGHVS and CDR2 FNYEAQ. The CDR3, as DNA: TGTGCCAGCAGGCGAGAGGGGAATGAGCAGTTCTTC. It is translated as CASRREGNEQFF.

There are a few counts of this clone. V and J are TRBV7-9 and TRBJ2-5, with D possibly matching TRBD1 (5 bases). Germline V gene sequence: CDR1 SEHNR, CDR2 FQNEAQ (reference sequence). The CDR3 runs to 13 residues. V gave up 2 bases and J gave up 5 bases, with 9 bases separating them. For the CDR3, the DNA is TGTGCCAGCAGCTTACCAGGGTGGGAGACCCAGTACTTC. Translated: CASSLPGWETQYF. The variable domain in full, with the rest retrieved from reference TRBV7-9 and TRBJ2-5, is DTGVSQNPRHKITKRGQNVTFRCDPISEHNRLYWYRQTLGQGPEFLTYFQNEAQLEKSRLLSDRFSAERPKGSFSTLEIQRTEQGDSAMYLCASSLPGWETQYFGPGTRLLVL.

The chain employs TRBV7-9 and TRBJ2-1, with 10 bases lining up with TRBD1. CDR3 length equals 18 residues. The germline gives CDR1 SEHNR, CDR2 FQNEAQ (reference sequence). The junction had 15 bases not matched to a gene; V was cut back by 4 bases and J by 6 bases. The CDR3 nucleotides read TGTGCCAGCAGCTCTTACCCGACCGGGACAGGGGTGGCCAATGAGCAGTTCTTC. Translating gives CASSSYPTGTGVANEQFF.

V and J are TRBV7-2 and TRBJ2-7, with TRBD1 as a possible D gene (6 bases). The CDR3 sequence is 11 residues long. Germline CDR1 reads SGHTA; CDR2 reads FQGNSA. Trimming pared 8 bases from V and 5 bases from J, leaving 10 bases between. Written as DNA, the CDR3 is TGTGCCAGCTCTGGGGGCGACGAGCAGTACTTC. As protein: CASSGGDEQYF.

Regarding this clone: The sample has other DNA sequences that encode this CDR3 too. The chain is built from TRBV11-2 and TRBJ1-1; D may be TRBD1 (6 bases). Germline loops: CDR1 SGHAT, CDR2 FQNNGV. The CDR3 contains 13 residues. V dropped 2 bases and J dropped 4 bases, with 8 bases sitting between them. The CDR3 DNA follows: TGTGCCAGCAGCTTAAGGGGGGGCACTGAAGCTTTCTTT. This codes for CASSLRGGTEAFF.

The chain has TRBV7-9 and TRBJ1-1; TRBD1 agrees at 8 bases. With V trimmed by 7 bases and J by 1 base, 8 bases remained unmatched. The V gene's germline CDR1 is SEHNR and CDR2 FQNEAQ (reference sequence). The CDR3 loop spans 15 amino acids. The CDR3 loop reads CASTQGAGGNTEAFF. The CDR3 DNA reads as TGTGCCAGCACTCAGGGGGCTGGTGGGAACACTGAAGCTTTCTTT.

This chain uses TRBV28 with TRBJ2-7; D uncertain. Germline CDR1 is MDHEN and CDR2 is SYDVKM. The CDR3 contains 14 residues. The V end lost 7 bases, the J end lost 6 bases, and 19 bases lay between the germline ends. The CDR3 DNA reads as TGTGCCAGCAACCAGCCCCCCCCCTACTTCGAGCAGTACTTC. Protein: CASNQPPPYFEQYF.

This clone turned up a few times. The V and J genes are TRBV2 and TRBJ2-1; D is perhaps TRBD1 or TRBD2 (5 bases each). The germline gives CDR1 SNHLY, CDR2 FYNNEI. Trimming cost V 7 bases and J 5 bases, with 15 bases left between them. The length of the CDR3 is 14 residues. CDR3 sequence: CASTNPGRNNEQFF. The CDR3 coding sequence is TGTGCCAGCACTAACCCGGGGCGGAACAATGAGCAGTTCTTC.

This chain connects TRBV7-9 to TRBJ2-5; the D gene could be TRBD1 or TRBD2 (5 bases each). Germline CDR1 SEHNR, CDR2 FQNEAQ (reference sequence). V was cut by 1 base and J by 5 bases, with 14 bases left in between. This CDR3 is 15 amino acids long. This chain's CDR3 is CASSLGIGGRETQYF. CDR3 nucleotides: TGTGCCAGCAGCTTAGGGATTGGGGGACGGGAGACCCAGTACTTC. The complete variable domain, with remaining parts taken from reference TRBV7-9 and TRBJ2-5, reads DTGVSQNPRHKITKRGQNVTFRCDPISEHNRLYWYRQTLGQGPEFLTYFQNEAQLEKSRLLSDRFSAERPKGSFSTLEIQRTEQGDSAMYLCASSLGIGGRETQYFGPGTRLLVL.

The chain uses TRBV9 and TRBJ2-3; the match to TRBD2 covers 8 bases. Trimming at V came to 0 bases and at J to 5 bases, leaving 5 bases not matched to a gene. Looked up from germline, CDR1 is SGDLS and CDR2 is YYNGEE. The CDR3 loop spans 15 amino acids. In DNA form, the CDR3 reads TGTGCCAGCAGCGTAGCGGGAGGGCCGATAGATACGCAGTATTTT. Its translation: CASSVAGGPIDTQYF.

In its sample, this clone was seen once. The rearrangement joins TRBV30 to TRBJ2-2; possible D gene TRBD1, 6 bases. V lost 4 bases to trimming and J lost 9 bases, with 12 bases between them. Per the germline V gene, CDR1 is GTSNPN and CDR2 is SVGIG (reference sequence). The CDR3 totals 12 residues. CDR3 coding DNA: TGTGCCTGGAAAGGGGGACCCAGGGAGCTGTTTTTT. Protein product: CAWKGGPRELFF. The full variable domain, completed using reference TRBV30 and TRBJ2-2, is SQTIHQWPATLVQPVGSPLSLECTVEGTSNPNLYWYRQAAGRGLQLLFYSVGIGQISSEVPQNLSASRPQDRQFILSSKKLLLSDSGFYLCAWKGGPRELFFGEGSRLTVL.

The J gene is TRBJ1-2, the V gene TRBV9; D is unresolved. With 0 bases removed from V and 0 bases from J, the gap between germline ends came to 6 bases. This CDR3 has 14 amino acids. Germline CDR1 reads SGDLS; CDR2 reads YYNGEE. The CDR3 is CASSVGLANYGYTF. The CDR3 DNA sequence: TGTGCCAGCAGCGTAGGGTTAGCTAACTATGGCTACACCTTC. The full variable domain, in which reference TRBV9 and TRBJ1-2 provide the parts outside the CDR3, is DSGVTQTPKHLITATGQRVTLRCSPRSGDLSVYWYQQSLDQGLQFLIQYYNGEERAKGNILERFSAQQFPDLHSELNLSSLELGDSALYFCASSVGLANYGYTFGSGTRLTVV.

V is TRBV6-6 and J is TRBJ2-3; 7 nucleotides match TRBD1. Germline V gene sequence: CDR1 MNHNY, CDR2 SVGAGI (reference sequence). The CDR3 has 15 residues. Unmatched junction bases numbered 5, after V lost 5 bases and J lost 0 bases. The CDR3 bases are TGTGCCAGCAGTGGGACAGCCCCTAGCACAGATACGCAGTATTTT. Encoded protein: CASSGTAPSTDTQYF.

This chain links TRBV5-8 with TRBJ2-3; tentatively, D is TRBD1 (5 bases). Trimming cost V 0 bases and J 5 bases, with 19 bases left between them. CDR3 length: 17 residues. Germline V gives CDR1 SGHTS, CDR2 YDEGEE. In DNA form, the CDR3 reads TGTGCCAGCAGCTTGGTCAGGGCTGGGCTTCGAAGAGATACGCAGTATTTT. Translated, it gives CASSLVRAGLRRDTQYF.

The chain links TRBV7-9 to TRBJ2-5; D unresolved. Germline CDR1 SEHNR, CDR2 FQNEAQ (reference sequence). This CDR3 spans 14 amino acids. V gave up 5 bases and J gave up 5 bases, with 15 bases separating them. DNA of the CDR3: TGTGCCAGCAGCCACACCTCCCTCGGGGAGACCCAGTACTTC. Amino acid sequence: CASSHTSLGETQYF. Drawing the rest from reference TRBV7-9 and TRBJ2-5, the complete variable domain is DTGVSQNPRHKITKRGQNVTFRCDPISEHNRLYWYRQTLGQGPEFLTYFQNEAQLEKSRLLSDRFSAERPKGSFSTLEIQRTEQGDSAMYLCASSHTSLGETQYFGPGTRLLVL.

V and J are TRBV18 and TRBJ2-1; D gene unclear. The germline V gene has CDR1 KGHSH and CDR2 LQKENI. The length of the CDR3 is 15 residues. The V end lost 3 bases, the J end lost 5 bases, and 14 bases lay between the germline ends. The CDR3 here is CASSPTRPGNNEQFF. The CDR3 DNA reads TGTGCCAGCTCACCTACCCGGCCTGGGAACAATGAGCAGTTCTTC. Together with reference TRBV18 and TRBJ2-1, the CDR3 gives the full variable domain: NAGVMQNPRHLVRRRGQEARLRCSPMKGHSHVYWYRQLPEEGLKFMVYLQKENIIDESGMPKERFSAEFPKEGPSILRIQQVVRGDSAAYFCASSPTRPGNNEQFFGPGTRLTVL.

The CDR3 here is CASSSGSYGYTF. DNA of the CDR3: TGTGCCAGCAGCTCAGGGTCCTATGGCTACACCTTC. The chain joins TRBV7-9 to TRBJ1-2; tentative D call: TRBD1 (5 bases). Per the germline V gene, CDR1 is SEHNR and CDR2 is FQNEAQ (reference sequence). This CDR3 is 12 amino acids long. Trimming removed 4 bases at V and 4 bases at J, with 7 bases between. Variable domain in full (rest from reference TRBV7-9 and TRBJ1-2): DTGVSQNPRHKITKRGQNVTFRCDPISEHNRLYWYRQTLGQGPEFLTYFQNEAQLEKSRLLSDRFSAERPKGSFSTLEIQRTEQGDSAMYLCASSSGSYGYTFGSGTRLTVV.